Shown below are 6 T cell receptor beta chains from a single sample sequenced in a study of T cell repertoires in cytomegalovirus infection (dated by TCRdb to between 2017 and 2020). The instrument given in TCRdb is Illumina HiSeq 1500. TCRdb trimmed the raw reads at Q25, called clones with MiXCR and kept productive beta chains. Here each entry gathers all rows of one CDR3 protein and keeps the most common genes and DNA. The sample yields 250,000 to 300,000 distinct CDR3 sequences; about 25% were counted once. Approximately 15% of the sample is in the top ten clones. Sequencing used PBMCs. The receptors were gathered from a human donor in good health (CMV status not recorded). Some clones in this sample may be carry-over from other donors' samples.

The J gene is TRBJ2-3, the V gene TRBV9, with D tentatively TRBD2 (5 bases). The V gene's germline CDR1 is SGDLS and CDR2 YYNGEE. The CDR3 has 15 amino acids. The V end was cut by 0 bases, the J end by 2 bases, with 10 bases between. The CDR3 bases are TGTGCCAGCAGCGTAGGTGAGGGAGCCACAGATACGCAGTATTTT. Its protein product is CASSVGEGATDTQYF.

This clonotype was observed at least ten times. This rearrangement joins TRBV7-9 to TRBJ1-2; TRBD1 agrees at 7 bases. Trimming removed 5 bases from V and 8 bases from J; junction bases left unmatched: 8. CDR3 length equals 13 residues. Germline CDR1 SEHNR, CDR2 FQNEAQ (reference sequence). CDR3 sequence: CASSATQGTGYTF. CDR3 nucleotides: TGTGCCAGCAGCGCGACACAGGGGACCGGCTACACCTTC.

The table lists this clonotype with many counts. The V call is TRBV7-8, the J call TRBJ2-3; D remains unclear. This CDR3 region has 13 residues. Germline CDR1 SGHVS, CDR2 FQNEAQ. The V gene lost 6 bases and the J gene lost 5 bases, with 12 bases spanning the gap. CDR3: CASSSRLQDTQYF. The CDR3 region has the DNA TGTGCCAGCAGTTCCCGACTCCAAGATACGCAGTATTTT.

J is TRBJ2-2 and V is TRBV28; 7 bases map to TRBD2. The CDR3 spans 16 residues. Trimming cost V 6 bases and J 0 bases; bases outside gene matches: 7. Germline V gives CDR1 MDHEN, CDR2 SYDVKM. The CDR3 DNA reads TGTGCCAGCAGATGGGGGGGGATCGCGAACACCGGGGAGCTGTTTTTT. Protein product: CASRWGGIANTGELFF.

This clonotype was picked up a small number of times. The gene calls are TRBV20-1 and TRBJ1-5, with 8 bases aligning to TRBD1. From germline, CDR1 is DFQATT and CDR2 SNEGSKA (reference sequence). Trimming at V came to 6 bases and at J to 7 bases, leaving 8 bases not matched to a gene. CDR3 length equals 13 residues. The CDR3 sequence is CSAPTGVRQPQHF. CDR3 bases: TGCAGTGCGCCGACAGGGGTCAGGCAGCCCCAGCATTTT.

V usage is TRBV7-6 and J usage is TRBJ1-2; TRBD1 might be the D (5 bases). This CDR3 has 15 amino acids. The germline V gene has CDR1 SGHVS and CDR2 FNYEAQ. The V and J ends lost 4 bases and 8 bases respectively, with 20 bases between them. CDR3 in amino acids: CASSSEPRGADGYTF. CDR3 nucleotide sequence: TGTGCCAGCAGCTCCGAGCCAAGGGGAGCTGACGGCTACACCTTC.